This TCR beta chain originates from a study of blood T cell repertoires in COVID-19 (TCRdb year 2020). Looking at the study overall: Samples from collaborators originated in the United States, Italy and Spain and spanned both the acute and convalescent phases of COVID-19. The material from the prospective study consisted of cDNA or gDNA derived from T cells, B-cell-depleted T cells, or PBMCs. The dataset comprised deeply sampled blood TCRbeta repertoires from subjects exposed to, actively infected with, or recovered from COVID-19. The repertoires were released in a freely available public database meant as a resource for research on the immune response to SARS-CoV-2. Samples were obtained from the ongoing ImmuneRACE study (first 160 participants) and from approximately 1,200 subjects provided by 6 global collaborators. Nearly every sample came with metadata listing a de-identified subject ID, COVID-19 status, age in years and sex. Where HLA class I and class II types were available, the types were taken from metadata supplied by the sample provider, not from assay-based typing. Paper-wide results and their limitations: The quantity of clinical and demographic metadata differed by source and by participant and was supplied without curation.

This clone was found once. The antigen it binds to is not known. Base quality data are lacking; no much larger clone is found one base away. TCRbeta CDR3 regions were amplified from genomic DNA using the immunoSEQ Assay, a bias-controlled multiplex PCR. Under the source paper's analysis protocol: Within the assay, amplification of reference gene primers was used to estimate how many nucleated cells each sample contained. To quantify the absolute abundance of each unique TCRbeta CDR3 rearrangement, sequence reads were collapsed and filtered. For each sample, productive Simpson clonality was calculated as the square root of Simpson's diversity index over productive rearrangements. Sourced from immuneACCESS, this table was stored by TCRdb with only in-frame sequences that have V and J called. A share of the clones is absent; for the studies checked, an unresolved V gene accounts for under half, and the remainder has no known explanation. V and J calls and clone size are given by that table; D and trimming were obtained from the DNA. The sample records 100,000 or so clones, approximately 92% of which are singletons. Under 7.5% of the sample goes to the ten largest clones.

There are 16 amino acids in the CDR3, from cysteine to phenylalanine inclusive. Just CDR3 DNA is preserved here, 48 bases in frame from base 1. CDR1 is given as LNHNV and CDR2 as YYDKDF, both from the germline V gene (reference sequence). V is trimmed back by 4 bases and J by 4 bases, and the junction contains 5 bases that no gene match accounts for. Collaborating institutions collected whole blood in K2EDTA tubes following their own protocols. Collaborator samples were shipped for TCRbeta analysis as frozen whole blood, isolated PBMCs, or DNA extracted from either sample type. The receptor was isolated from a woman in her fifties or sixties with active COVID-19. Sequenced: peripheral blood. Rearrangement joined TRBV15 to TRBJ2-3, and 13 junctional nucleotides match TRBD2. The nucleotide sequence reads as follows: TGTGCCACCAGCAAAACTAGCGGGGGGGTACCAGATACGCAGTATTTT. This is translated as CATSKTSGGVPDTQYF. Joined to the reference TRBV15 and TRBJ2-3 proteins, this CDR3 gives the full variable domain: DAMVIQNPRYQVTQFGKPVTLSCSQTLNHNVMYWYQQKSSQAPKLLFHYYDKDFNNEADTPDNFQSRRPNTSFCFLDIRSPGLGDTAMYLCATSKTSGGVPDTQYFGPGTRLTVL.